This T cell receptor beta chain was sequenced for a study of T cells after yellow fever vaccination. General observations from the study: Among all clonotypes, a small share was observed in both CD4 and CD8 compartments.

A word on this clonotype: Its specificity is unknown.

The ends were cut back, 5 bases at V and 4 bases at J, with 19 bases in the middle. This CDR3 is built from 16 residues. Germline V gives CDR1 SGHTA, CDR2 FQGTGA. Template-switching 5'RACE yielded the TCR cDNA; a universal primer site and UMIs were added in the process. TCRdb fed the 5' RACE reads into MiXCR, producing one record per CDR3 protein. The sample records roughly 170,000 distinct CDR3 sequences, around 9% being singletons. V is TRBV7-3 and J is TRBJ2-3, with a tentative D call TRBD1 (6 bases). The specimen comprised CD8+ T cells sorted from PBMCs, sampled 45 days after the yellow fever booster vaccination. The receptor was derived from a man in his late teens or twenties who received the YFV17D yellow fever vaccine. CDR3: CASSPRPGQISDTQYF. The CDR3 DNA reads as TGTGCCAGCAGCCCTCGACCGGGACAAATTTCAGATACGCAGTATTTT.